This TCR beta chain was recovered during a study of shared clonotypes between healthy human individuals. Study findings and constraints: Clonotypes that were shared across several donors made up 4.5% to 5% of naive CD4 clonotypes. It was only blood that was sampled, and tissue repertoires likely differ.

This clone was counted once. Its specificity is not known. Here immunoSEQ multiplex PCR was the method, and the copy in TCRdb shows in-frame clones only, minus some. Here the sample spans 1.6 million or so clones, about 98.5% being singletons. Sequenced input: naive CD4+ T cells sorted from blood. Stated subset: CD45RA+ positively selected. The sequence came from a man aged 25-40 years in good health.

CDR3 sequence: CASSLTQDSFYEQYF. CDR3 sequence (DNA): TGTGCCAGCAGCTTGACGCAAGACTCTTTCTACGAGCAGTACTTC. The gene calls are TRBV7-7 and TRBJ2-7; D is unresolved. The CDR3 is 15 residues long. The V gene lost 3 bases and the J gene lost 3 bases, with 15 bases spanning the gap. The germline gives CDR1 SSHAT, CDR2 FNYEAQ (reference sequence). The whole variable domain, remainder taken from reference TRBV7-7 and TRBJ2-7, is GAGVSQSPRYKVTKRGQDVTLRCDPISSHATLYWYQQALGQGPEFLTYFNYEAQPDKSGLPSDRFSAERPEGSISTLTIQRTEQRDSAMYRCASSLTQDSFYEQYFGPGTRLTVT.